This T cell receptor (beta chain) is drawn from a study listed by TCRdb under 2016. V loses 5 bases of germline sequence and J loses 6 bases, and the interval between the two ends is 17 bases. CDR1 MNHEY and CDR2 SMNVEV were looked up in the germline V gene (reference sequence). From the cysteine through the phenylalanine, the CDR3 covers 14 amino acids. Solely the CDR3 DNA is kept, with 42 bases framed from the first base. This clonotype appeared a few times. The antigen it binds to is not known. Base qualities are not at hand, and no much larger clone is one base apart. The library was generated by RT-PCR. TCRdb records Illumina MiSeq as the sequencer. Using fastp at Q25 and MiXCR, TCRdb reprocessed the public reads and kept productive beta chains. Rows are combined by CDR3 protein, so each entry shows the most common genes and DNA. The sample contains about 680,000 distinct CDR3 sequences, 11% to 15% of them found a single time. In total, the top ten clones hold 3.6% of the sample.

The sequence joins TRBV27 to TRBJ2-7, and the D gene may be TRBD1, 6 bases matching. The material sequenced was memory CD4+ T cells from blood. This TCR came from a female donor in good health, serving as a healthy control. The sequence in DNA is TGTGCCAGCAGTCTCAACAGGGTTCGGGCCGAGCAGTACTTC. This translates into CASSLNRVRAEQYF.